This TCR beta chain was found in a study of T cell changes during pregnancy in multiple sclerosis. The germline CDR1 and CDR2 sequences are ENHRY and SYGVKD. This CDR3 comprises 15 residues. V was clipped by 2 bases and J by 0 bases, with 7 bases between them. This clone has just a few counts. TCRdb's copy holds only in-frame clones and misses some; the assay was immunoSEQ multiplex PCR. The repertoire consists of some 64,000 clones, with about nine tenths occurring once and the leading ten covering approximately 2.3%. The receptor comes from a female donor in good health, enrolled as a control in a pregnancy study. The sequences come from peripheral blood, collected in the second trimester of pregnancy. This chain joins TRBV10-3 and TRBJ2-2; no definite D call. Here the CDR3 DNA reads TGTGCCATCAGTGAGACAAGCGCGAACACCGGGGAGCTGTTTTTT. Protein product: CAISETSANTGELFF.